This passage covers 14 T cell receptor beta chains from one sample sequenced in a study of blood T cells in healthy people across ages. Through a sample-barcoded 5' primer and a J-beta primer mix, a second PCR was run for roughly 6 to 12 cycles. TCRdb processed the 5' RACE reads anew with MiXCR; each CDR3 protein has one entry. The table shows fewer than 900,000 distinct CDR3 sequences, with about 40% occurring only once. Sequenced material: blood. These receptors originate from a woman in her sixties in good health.

The chain uses TRBV21-1 and TRBJ1-4; the DNA was not used to check the table's D call, TRBD1. TRBV21-1 is a listed pseudogene. CDR3 length: 14 amino acids. Here the CDR3 reads CASLWTGFNEKLFF. The DNA of the CDR3 is TGTGCCAGCCTGTGGACAGGGTTTAATGAAAAACTGTTTTTT.

This clonotype was picked up a small number of times. This chain connects TRBV6-5 to TRBJ2-7; the match to TRBD1 covers 9 bases. Germline CDR1 and CDR2: MNHEY and SVGAGI. The J segment lost 2 bases and the V segment lost 7 bases, leaving 6 bases of the junction unmatched. This CDR3 has 14 residues. DNA of the CDR3: TGTGCCAGCAATACAGGGGGCACAGCCTACGAGCAGTACTTC. Encoded protein: CASNTGGTAYEQYF.

There are a few counts of this clonotype. V and J are TRBV5-1 and TRBJ2-1; TRBD1 matches at 8 bases. Germline loops: CDR1 SGHRS, CDR2 YFSETQ. The CDR3 consists of 15 residues. V was pared by 3 bases and J by 6 bases, with 8 bases of the junction left unmatched. CDR3 sequence: CASSSGQGAFNEQFF. CDR3 sequence (DNA): TGCGCCAGCAGCTCGGGCCAGGGGGCCTTCAATGAGCAGTTCTTC.

The rearrangement links TRBV6-5 to TRBJ2-5; 8 nucleotides match TRBD2. Germline loops: CDR1 MNHEY, CDR2 SVGAGI. J was trimmed by 2 bases and V by 4 bases; bases with no gene match: 9. The CDR3 totals 16 residues. The CDR3 is CASSFVPGRGQETQYF. The CDR3 DNA sequence: TGTGCCAGCAGTTTCGTGCCCGGGAGGGGTCAAGAGACCCAGTACTTC.

With respect to this clonotype: Being one base from a much bigger clone, this may be a read error. CDR3 in amino acids: CASSSGTNGETQFF. In nucleotides, the CDR3 is TGTGCCAGCAGCTCCGGGACTAATGGAGAGACCCAGTTCTTC. The chain employs TRBV6-2 or TRBV6-3 and TRBJ2-1, with TRBD2 matching 7 bases. With 6 bases clipped from V and 13 bases from J, the junction kept 15 bases outside the gene matches. CDR1 is MNHEY and CDR2 is SVGEGT in the germline V gene. The CDR3 sequence is 14 residues long.

For this clonotype: A much larger clone lies one base from this, so it may be a read error. The chain is built from TRBV5-4 and TRBJ2-3; D is unresolved. The germline V gene encodes CDR1 SGHNT and CDR2 YYREEE (reference sequence). Trimming pared 4 bases from V and 5 bases from J, leaving 17 bases between. The CDR3 sequence is 15 residues long. The chain's CDR3 is CASSGTGRQVDTQYF. Here the CDR3 DNA reads TGTGCCAGCAGCGGCACCGGTAGGCAAGTAGATACGCAGTATTTT.

The chain employs TRBV20-1 and TRBJ1-5; D remains ambiguous. The CDR3 has 14 residues. Trimming cost V 1 base and J 7 bases, with 14 bases left between them. Per germline, CDR1 DFQATT and CDR2 SNEGSKA (reference sequence). CDR3 residues: CSARVGSAGQPQHF. The CDR3 DNA is TGCAGTGCTAGAGTCGGGAGTGCGGGACAGCCCCAGCATTTT.

This clonotype was detected a few times. Since a much larger clone is just one base distant, this may be a read error. The rearrangement joins TRBV9 to TRBJ2-6; tentative D call: TRBD2 (6 bases). V gave up 3 bases and J gave up 0 bases, with 13 bases separating them. The CDR3 runs to 17 residues. The germline CDR1 and CDR2 sequences are SGDLS and YYNGEE. Here the CDR3 reads CASSAAGSPSGANVLTF. CDR3 nucleotide sequence: TGTGCCAGCAGCGCAGCCGGGAGTCCCTCTGGGGCCAACGTCCTGACTTTC. The full variable domain, in which reference TRBV9 and TRBJ2-6 provide the parts outside the CDR3, is DSGVTQTPKHLITATGQRVTLRCSPRSGDLSVYWYQQSLDQGLQFLIQYYNGEERAKGNILERFSAQQFPDLHSELNLSSLELGDSALYFCASSAAGSPSGANVLTFGAGSRLTVL.

Worth noting for this clonotype: Being one base from a much bigger clone, this may be a read error. The rearrangement links TRBV27 to TRBJ2-3; the D gene could be TRBD1 or TRBD2 (5 bases each). This CDR3 comprises 15 residues. The germline V gene encodes CDR1 MNHEY and CDR2 SMNVEV (reference sequence). The V end was cut by 3 bases, the J end by 3 bases, with 13 bases between. The CDR3 sequence is CASSFEGIETDTQYF. The CDR3 nucleotides are TGTGCCAGCAGTTTTGAGGGGATAGAGACAGATACGCAGTATTTT.

The J gene is TRBJ1-2, the V gene TRBV3-1, with D unresolved. Germline loops: CDR1 LGHDT, CDR2 YNNKEL (reference sequence). The V gene lost 1 base and the J gene lost 0 bases, with 9 bases spanning the gap. The CDR3 extends over 15 amino acids. CDR3 residues: CASSQGQQANYGYTF. The DNA of the CDR3 is TGTGCCAGCAGCCAAGGCCAGCAAGCTAACTATGGCTACACCTTC.

The chain is built from TRBV20-1 and TRBJ2-1; no clear D gene. In germline, CDR1 is DFQATT, CDR2 SNEGSKA (reference sequence). V shed 0 bases and J shed 5 bases, with 11 bases lying between them. The CDR3 extends over 14 amino acids. CDR3 in amino acids: CSARDYRVHNEQFF. The DNA for the CDR3 is TGCAGTGCTAGAGATTATAGGGTTCACAATGAGCAGTTCTTC.

Concerning this clonotype itself: With a much larger clone just one base away, this may be a read error. The chain carries TRBV29-1 and TRBJ2-7; 9 bases align to TRBD1. Germline CDR1 and CDR2: SQVTM and ANQGSEA. The CDR3 totals 13 residues. Trimming cost V 6 bases and J 7 bases; bases outside gene matches: 10. The CDR3: CSVYRGRISEQYF. In DNA form, the CDR3 reads TGCAGCGTCTACAGGGGGCGCATAAGTGAGCAGTACTTC.

The V call is TRBV6-1, the J call TRBJ2-1; TRBD2 aligns across 7 bases. The CDR3 has 18 residues. J gave up 0 bases and V 3 bases, and 11 bases lay outside the gene matches. Germline V gene lookup returns CDR1 MNHNS and CDR2 SASEGT. The CDR3 DNA follows: TGTGCCAGCAGTGACTTCTGGGGGGGTACCAGCTCCTACAATGAGCAGTTCTTC. Amino acid sequence: CASSDFWGGTSSYNEQFF.

The chain recombines TRBV2 with TRBJ2-2, with D hard to call. CDR3 size: 14 residues. Germline-derived CDR1 and CDR2 are SNHLY and FYNNEI. The germline V and J ends were trimmed by 1 base and 8 bases, with 11 bases remaining between them. The CDR3 DNA reads TGTGCCAGCAGTGAAGGCCCGGGCAGGGGGGAGCTGTTTTTT. It is translated as CASSEGPGRGELFF.